This T cell receptor (beta chain) appears in the sequencing data of a study of CD8+ T cells in alopecia areata. Looking at the study overall: Each day, treated patients took oral tofacitinib twice, at 5 to 10 mg per dose.

In its sample, this clone was seen a few times. Its antigen is not identified. Findings of the study overall: Clonality was higher in lesional than normal scalp, especially in alopecia totalis/universalis. Amid tofacitinib therapy, many expanded lesional clones stayed present in scalp and blood.

Described treatment: oral pan-JAK inhibitor, 5-10 mg twice daily. It was from PBMCs that CD4+ and CD8+ T cells were sorted. V lost 0 bases and J lost 10, with 7 bases in between. The germline V gene encodes CDR1 GTSNPN and CDR2 SVGIG (reference sequence). CDR3 length: 11 residues. Extracted RNA was reverse transcribed, and the resulting cDNA served as sequencing template. Using immunoSEQ multiplex PCR, the repertoire was profiled, and TCRdb retains in-frame clones only, with some absent. Of about 190,000 clones in the sample, around 56% were seen once. This sequence originates from a human donor with alopecia areata. Sequencing used CD4+ T cells sorted from blood, obtained at week 4, from a patient treated with tofacitinib. The V and J genes are TRBV30 and TRBJ2-1; D is unresolved. The CDR3 loop reads CAWSVLQEQFF. The DNA for the CDR3 is TGTGCCTGGAGTGTACTCCAGGAGCAGTTCTTC.